Listed below are T cell receptor beta chains from one sample, sequenced in a study of cytomegalovirus exposure and HLA in healthy donors. TCRdb keeps only in-frame clones here, not all; method: immunoSEQ multiplex PCR. The profile covers some 100,000 clones, with less than 90% appearing a single time and about 4.1% taken by the ten largest. The sequenced sample was PBMCs. Receptors originate from a man between 18 and 29 years old in good health and CMV-seropositive. Each CDR3 is given without its conserved first and last residue. Each record gives: V gene, J gene, CDR3 protein.

V: TRBV7-9
J: TRBJ1-1
CDR3: ASSPGGADTEAF

V: TRBV4-3
J: TRBJ2-6
CDR3: ASSQVTGFGANVLT

V: TRBV6-1
J: TRBJ2-3
CDR3: ASAEAGGRSDTQY

V: TRBV6-5
J: TRBJ2-1
CDR3: ASRPTGAPNEQF

V: TRBV10-3
J: TRBJ2-7
CDR3: AISESDQGTGAYEQY

V: TRBV18
J: TRBJ1-5
CDR3: ASSYQGISNQPQH

V: TRBV19
J: TRBJ2-1
CDR3: ASSLRQGFDEQF

V: TRBV18
J: TRBJ1-1
CDR3: ASSLTDRGNTEAF

V: TRBV6-1
J: TRBJ1-1
CDR3: ASARQGNTEAF

V: TRBV11-2
J: TRBJ2-1
CDR3: ASISLKRGPYNEQF

V: TRBV11-2
J: TRBJ2-1
CDR3: ASSFPRQGLLYNEQF

V: TRBV19
J: TRBJ2-1
CDR3: ASSPTSGAHNEQF

V: TRBV10-2
J: TRBJ2-1
CDR3: ASNAGTSGVSSYNEQF

V: TRBV7-2
J: TRBJ2-2
CDR3: ASSLQRGAGTGELF

V: TRBV5-4
J: TRBJ2-5
CDR3: ASSYTGGGETQY

V: TRBV19
J: TRBJ2-5
CDR3: ASSTGQRETQY

V: TRBV7-8
J: TRBJ2-2
CDR3: ASSLGFTGDTGELF

V: TRBV27
J: TRBJ1-5
CDR3: ASQTRQGHSNQPQH

V: TRBV10-3
J: TRBJ2-2
CDR3: AIRSDRVAGELF

V: TRBV6-4
J: TRBJ2-3
CDR3: ASSDSTAADTQY

V: TRBV5-1
J: TRBJ2-5
CDR3: ASSLSGGRETQY

V: TRBV11-2
J: TRBJ2-7
CDR3: ASSFSGTGSNSYEQY

V: TRBV7-5
J: TRBJ2-7
CDR3: VRSLTSGGYEQY

V: TRBV5-1
J: TRBJ2-5
CDR3: ASSSQWTKGGAETQY

V: TRBV7-6
J: TRBJ1-3
CDR3: ASSDPGRGDSGNTIY

V: TRBV6-1
J: TRBJ2-2
CDR3: ASTRGRGDTGELF

V: TRBV9
J: TRBJ1-1
CDR3: ASSLADINEAF

V: TRBV5-5
J: TRBJ1-3
CDR3: ASSFIPTGKSGNTIY

V: TRBV6-5
J: TRBJ1-2
CDR3: ASSKGTIGGYT

V: TRBV28
J: TRBJ2-1
CDR3: ASSRLLAGTHNEQF

V: TRBV20-1
J: TRBJ1-1
CDR3: SAYYRDEAF

V: TRBV11-2
J: TRBJ2-5
CDR3: ASSLGRVLGGGEETQY

V: TRBV9
J: TRBJ2-1
CDR3: ASSVAGGSYNEQF

V: TRBV7-2
J: TRBJ2-5
CDR3: ASSLELAGGVDQETQY

V: TRBV4-2
J: TRBJ2-6
CDR3: ASSQDPGVGANVLT

V: TRBV5-6
J: TRBJ1-1
CDR3: ATAQGKTEAF

V: TRBV6-4
J: TRBJ2-3
CDR3: ARSLWGVETDTQY